This TCR beta chain derives from a study of human T cells and chemical hapten exposure. TCRdb ran MiXCR on the RACE reads and lists one entry per CDR3 protein. The table records some 45,000 distinct CDR3 sequences, around 10% of them present only once. CDR1 is SGHNT, CDR2 YYREEE, per germline (reference sequence). The CDR3 runs to 16 residues. The V end was cut by 3 bases, the J end by 5 bases, with 18 bases between. Time point denoted: patch test 2, 6 weeks after DPC sensitization. Treatment here: therapeutic diphenylcyclopropenone sensitization with weekly scalp DPC. The chain recombines TRBV5-4 with TRBJ2-1; the D gene could be TRBD1 or TRBD2 (5 bases each). The clonotype comes from a middle-aged woman with alopecia areata. Some clones in this sample may be carry-over from other donors' samples. The specimen was whole blood, collected in connection with sensitization to the hapten diphenylcyclopropenone (DPC). The CDR3 sequence: CASSSTPGPPHNEQFF. As DNA, the CDR3 is TGTGCCAGCAGCTCTACTCCGGGACCGCCCCACAATGAGCAGTTCTTC.